This passage covers 22 T cell receptor beta chains from one sample sequenced in a study of blood T cell repertoires in COVID-19. Assay used: immunoSEQ multiplex PCR; TCRdb lists only in-frame clones, some missing. The sample records 150,000 or so clones, roughly nine tenths being singletons. The sample consisted of peripheral blood. The receptors come from a man aged 18-30 years with COVID-19, enrolled during active disease.

The rearrangement joins TRBV18 to TRBJ2-7, with 7 nucleotides matching TRBD1. The CDR3 has 17 residues. With V trimmed by 3 bases and J by 4 bases, 15 bases remained unmatched. The germline gives CDR1 KGHSH, CDR2 LQKENI. The CDR3 loop is CASSPPIGTGAMYEQYF. The CDR3 DNA follows: TGTGCCAGCTCACCCCCGATCGGCACAGGGGCGATGTACGAGCAGTACTTC.

This sequence joins TRBV10-1 and TRBJ1-3, with no clear D. The CDR3 totals 13 residues. The germline gives CDR1 WNHNN, CDR2 SYGVQD (reference sequence). Trimming took 7 bases from V and 0 from J, leaving 7 bases between them. The CDR3 bases are TGCGCCAGCACTCCGGGCTCTGGAAACACCATATATTTT. It yields the protein CASTPGSGNTIYF.

This chain connects TRBV6-2 or TRBV6-3 to TRBJ1-5; D may be TRBD1 (5 bases). V was trimmed by 2 bases and J by 10 bases, leaving 9 bases between them. The CDR3 runs 12 residues. Germline lookup yields CDR1 MNHEY and CDR2 SVGEGT. For the CDR3, the DNA is TGTGCCAGCAGTTACGTGGGGCCTCCCCAGCATTTT. Its protein product is CASSYVGPPQHF.

This chain uses TRBV13 with TRBJ2-1, with 9 bases matching TRBD2. This CDR3 comprises 15 residues. Germline CDR1 is PRHDT and CDR2 is FYEKMQ (reference sequence). Trimming at V came to 3 bases and at J to 7 bases, leaving 7 bases not matched to a gene. CDR3 coding DNA: TGTGCCAGCAGCTTTGGCGGGAGGGCCCCGAATGAGCAGTTCTTC. Amino acids: CASSFGGRAPNEQFF. The whole variable domain, remainder taken from reference TRBV13 and TRBJ2-1, is AAGVIQSPRHLIKEKRETATLKCYPIPRHDTVYWYQQGPGQDPQFLISFYEKMQSDKGSIPDRFSAQQFSDYHSELNMSSLELGDSALYFCASSFGGRAPNEQFFGPGTRLTVL.

The chain employs TRBV30 and TRBJ1-1, with D possibly being TRBD1 (6 bases). This CDR3 is built from 13 residues. Trimming stripped 3 bases from V and 6 bases from J, with 14 bases between. Per the germline V gene, CDR1 is GTSNPN and CDR2 is SVGIG (reference sequence). In DNA, the CDR3 is TGTGCCTGGAGCCCGTTCAGGGGCTCTGAAGCTTTCTTT. It is translated as CAWSPFRGSEAFF. The whole variable domain, remainder taken from reference TRBV30 and TRBJ1-1, is SQTIHQWPATLVQPVGSPLSLECTVEGTSNPNLYWYRQAAGRGLQLLFYSVGIGQISSEVPQNLSASRPQDRQFILSSKKLLLSDSGFYLCAWSPFRGSEAFFGQGTRLTVV.

To note about this clone: Relative to the germline gene, one junction end is altered; a read error may explain this. The gene calls are TRBV7-2 and TRBJ2-3; possibly TRBD1 for D (6 bases). Germline-derived CDR1 and CDR2 are SGHTA and FQGNSA. This CDR3 contains 14 residues. The DNA of the CDR3 is TGTGCCAACAGCATGGACAGAAGCACAGATACGCAGTATTTT. Translating gives CANSMDRSTDTQYF.

The V and J genes are TRBV7-9 and TRBJ1-4, with D possibly being TRBD1 (5 bases). The CDR3 runs to 16 residues. The V gene's germline CDR1 is SEHNR and CDR2 FQNEAQ (reference sequence). V dropped 1 base and J dropped 10 bases, with 19 bases sitting between them. The CDR3 spells CASSLGEGPPSRKLFF. DNA of the CDR3: TGTGCCAGCAGCTTAGGGGAGGGACCGCCTAGTCGAAAACTGTTTTTT.

This sequence joins TRBV7-3 and TRBJ1-3; perhaps TRBD1 as D (6 bases). This CDR3 is built from 15 residues. Germline CDR1 and CDR2: SGHTA and FQGTGA. Between the trimmed V and J ends, which lost 1 base and 2 bases, there was a span of 9 bases. CDR3 sequence (DNA): TGTGCCAGCAGCTTAATCGGGGGGCCTGGAAACACCATATATTTT. Its translation: CASSLIGGPGNTIYF.

CDR3 loop: CASSLDGTENQPQHF. The CDR3 coding sequence is TGCGCCAGCAGCTTGGATGGGACAGAAAATCAGCCCCAGCATTTT. The J gene is TRBJ1-5, the V gene TRBV5-1; 7 nucleotides line up with TRBD1. The CDR3 length is 15 residues. V shed 0 bases, J shed 4 bases, and the junction held 4 bases outside the gene matches. In germline, CDR1 is SGHRS, CDR2 YFSETQ.

The chain couples TRBV7-2 to TRBJ1-2; no clear D. V gave up 1 base and J gave up 4 bases, with 10 bases separating them. Germline-derived CDR1 and CDR2 are SGHTA and FQGNSA. CDR3 size: 14 residues. CDR3 loop: CASSLDLGSYGYTF. DNA for the CDR3: TGTGCCAGCAGCTTAGATCTGGGGAGCTATGGCTACACCTTC.

The chain links TRBV4-1 to TRBJ2-1; the match to TRBD1 covers 7 bases. Per germline, CDR1 MGHRA and CDR2 YSYEKL. The CDR3 extends over 14 amino acids. The V gene end was trimmed by 1 base and the J gene end by 6 bases; junction bases not matched to a gene: 3. CDR3 amino acids: CASSQVPGGNEQFF. DNA for the CDR3: TGCGCCAGCAGCCAAGTACCAGGGGGCAATGAGCAGTTCTTC.

The chain joins TRBV15 to TRBJ2-7; maybe TRBD2 (5 bases). V was shortened by 7 bases and J by 0 bases, with 13 bases between the two germline ends. This CDR3 has 14 amino acids. Germline V lookup: CDR1 LNHNV, CDR2 YYDKDF (reference sequence). The CDR3 DNA is TGTGCCACCACCCCCGGGCTAGCCTCCTACGAGCAGTACTTC. This sequence encodes CATTPGLASYEQYF.

The chain is built from TRBV2 and TRBJ2-2, with D perhaps TRBD2 (7 bases). V shed 7 bases and J shed 0 bases, with 15 bases lying between them. The germline CDR1 and CDR2 sequences are SNHLY and FYNNEI. CDR3 length: 16 residues. Here the CDR3 DNA reads TGTGCCAGCACCCCCGGGGGGACATCGAACACCGGGGAGCTGTTTTTT. Its protein is CASTPGGTSNTGELFF.

The chain carries TRBV28 and TRBJ2-3; D is possibly TRBD1 (6 bases). Germline V gene lookup returns CDR1 MDHEN and CDR2 SYDVKM. Trimming removed 5 bases at V and 6 bases at J, with 21 bases between. This CDR3 has 16 amino acids. The CDR3 bases are TGTGCCAGCAGTCCATTGACAGGAGTCGACTCCGATACGCAGTATTTT. Encoded protein: CASSPLTGVDSDTQYF. The whole variable domain, remainder taken from reference TRBV28 and TRBJ2-3, is DVKVTQSSRYLVKRTGEKVFLECVQDMDHENMFWYRQDPGLGLRLIYFSYDVKMKEKGDIPEGYSVSREKKERFSLILESASTNQTSMYLCASSPLTGVDSDTQYFGPGTRLTVL.

The chain carries TRBV3-1 (or the pseudogene TRBV3-2) and TRBJ1-2; D is unclear. Trimming took 0 bases from V and 8 from J, leaving 19 bases between them. The CDR3 is made up of 16 amino acids. Germline assignment: CDR1 LGHDT and CDR2 YNNKEL (reference sequence). CDR3 sequence (DNA): TGTGCCAGCAGCCAAGATAGCGGAACTTCAGAAGGCGGCTACACCTTC. It is translated as CASSQDSGTSEGGYTF.

V gene TRBV11-2 combines with J gene TRBJ2-2, with TRBD1 matching 7 bases. The CDR3 runs 15 residues. CDR1 SGHAT and CDR2 FQNNGV come from the germline V gene. V shed 1 base, J shed 4 bases, and the junction held 3 bases outside the gene matches. The CDR3 DNA sequence: TGTGCCAGCAGCTTAGCGACAGGGCCCACCGGGGAGCTGTTTTTT. Translation gives CASSLATGPTGELFF.

The V and J genes are TRBV11-2 and TRBJ1-1; D is unresolved. V lost 3 bases to trimming and J lost 9 bases, with 8 bases between them. The CDR3 consists of 11 residues. CDR1 and CDR2 (germline): SGHAT, FQNNGV. This chain's CDR3 is CASSFLSQAFF. DNA for the CDR3: TGTGCCAGCAGCTTTTTATCCCAAGCTTTCTTT.

The V and J genes are TRBV27 and TRBJ2-2; no reliable D call. This CDR3 is 12 amino acids long. Germline V gene lookup returns CDR1 MNHEY and CDR2 SMNVEV (reference sequence). V lost 5 bases, J lost 4 bases, and 5 bases lay in between. The CDR3 loop is CASSILTGELFF. The CDR3 nucleotides read TGTGCCAGCAGTATTCTCACCGGGGAGCTGTTTTTT.

This chain uses TRBV11-3 with TRBJ2-3; the match to TRBD2 covers 7 bases. The V gene end was trimmed by 5 bases and the J gene end by 2 bases; junction bases not matched to a gene: 4. The CDR3 sequence is 14 residues long. Per the germline V gene, CDR1 is SGHNT and CDR2 is YENEEA. Here the CDR3 DNA reads TGTGCCAGCAGCCGAGCGGGAACCACAGATACGCAGTATTTT. It yields the protein CASSRAGTTDTQYF.

This sequence joins TRBV6-5 and TRBJ1-4; D is perhaps TRBD1 (5 bases). The ends were cut back, 6 bases at V and 8 bases at J, with 13 bases in the middle. This CDR3 is 13 amino acids long. Looked up from germline, CDR1 is MNHEY and CDR2 is SVGAGI. CDR3 in DNA: TGTGCCAGCAGCTCCCGGGACTGGGAAAAACTGTTTTTT. Translated, it gives CASSSRDWEKLFF.

This clone appeared a single time. This chain joins TRBV11-2 and TRBJ2-7; D not certain. CDR3 size: 12 residues. Trimming took 4 bases from V and 7 from J, leaving 11 bases between them. In germline, CDR1 is SGHAT, CDR2 FQNNGV. The CDR3 here is CASSSLLEEQYF. The DNA of the CDR3 is TGTGCCAGCAGCTCCCTATTGGAGGAGCAGTACTTC.

The chain carries TRBV9 and TRBJ2-7; 8 bases map to TRBD2. Trimming removed 2 bases from V and 4 bases from J; junction bases left unmatched: 8. CDR1 is SGDLS, CDR2 YYNGEE, per germline. The CDR3 totals 15 residues. DNA for the CDR3: TGTGCCAGCAGCGTTGGGACTAGGGGTTTATACGAGCAGTACTTC. It codes for CASSVGTRGLYEQYF.